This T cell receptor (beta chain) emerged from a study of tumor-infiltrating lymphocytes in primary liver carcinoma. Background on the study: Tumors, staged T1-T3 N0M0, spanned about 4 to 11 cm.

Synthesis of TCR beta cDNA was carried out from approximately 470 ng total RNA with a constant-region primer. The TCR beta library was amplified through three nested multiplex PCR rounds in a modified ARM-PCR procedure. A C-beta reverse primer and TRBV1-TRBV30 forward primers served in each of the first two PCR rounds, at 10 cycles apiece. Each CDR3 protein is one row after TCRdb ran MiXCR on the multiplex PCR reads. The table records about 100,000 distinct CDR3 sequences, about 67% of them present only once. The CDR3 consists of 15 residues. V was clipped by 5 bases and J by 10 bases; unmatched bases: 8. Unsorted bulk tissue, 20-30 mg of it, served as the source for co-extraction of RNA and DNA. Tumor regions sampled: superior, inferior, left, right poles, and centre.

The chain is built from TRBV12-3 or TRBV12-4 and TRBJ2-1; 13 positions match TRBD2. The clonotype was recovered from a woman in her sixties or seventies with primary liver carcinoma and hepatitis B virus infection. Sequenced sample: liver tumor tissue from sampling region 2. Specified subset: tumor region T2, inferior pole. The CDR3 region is CASSHRTSGSNEQFF. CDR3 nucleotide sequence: TGTGCCAGCAGTCACCGGACTAGCGGGAGCAACGAGCAGTTCTTC.